Included here is one TCR beta chain sequence, with context. The antigen remains unidentified. The data were taken from a study of cytomegalovirus exposure and HLA in healthy donors. PCR amplification relied on 60 Vbeta primers (plus 13 Jbeta primers). Some clones are missing from TCRdb's copy, which holds only in-frame ones; the method was immunoSEQ multiplex PCR. The profile covers 150,000 or so clones, with around 80% appearing a single time and around 4.4% taken by the ten largest. Study outcomes and limitations: By a later analysis, the bulk of CMV-associated TCR beta chains appeared HLA-restricted.

The germline V and J ends were trimmed by 5 bases and 9 bases, with 8 bases remaining between them. The CDR3 is made up of 11 amino acids. Germline V gene data show CDR1 as MDHEN and CDR2 as SYDVKM. Sequencing was done on a sample of PBMCs. This rearrangement joins TRBV28 to TRBJ2-1; D is unclear. The source is a woman between 45 and 65 years old in good health and CMV-seropositive. The CDR3 DNA is TGTGCCAGCAGTCCGTTGGCTGAGCAGTTCTTC. It translates to CASSPLAEQFF.